The T cell receptor beta chain described here comes from a study of T cell changes during pregnancy in multiple sclerosis. The method was immunoSEQ multiplex PCR; TCRdb's version includes in-frame clones alone and lacks a portion of them. The table records about 40,000 clones, approximately 90% of them present only once. The CDR3 consists of 15 residues. The V and J ends lost 5 bases and 0 bases respectively, with 13 bases between them. The germline V gene encodes CDR1 SGHAT and CDR2 FQNNGV. This chain links TRBV11-2 with TRBJ1-1; no reliable D call. Specimen: CD4+ T cells from peripheral blood mononuclear cells, collected in the third trimester of pregnancy. The receptor was derived from a female donor in good health, enrolled as a control in a pregnancy study. The CDR3 spells CASSPPGVLNTEAFF. The CDR3, as DNA: TGTGCCAGCAGCCCCCCCGGGGTTTTGAACACTGAAGCTTTCTTT.